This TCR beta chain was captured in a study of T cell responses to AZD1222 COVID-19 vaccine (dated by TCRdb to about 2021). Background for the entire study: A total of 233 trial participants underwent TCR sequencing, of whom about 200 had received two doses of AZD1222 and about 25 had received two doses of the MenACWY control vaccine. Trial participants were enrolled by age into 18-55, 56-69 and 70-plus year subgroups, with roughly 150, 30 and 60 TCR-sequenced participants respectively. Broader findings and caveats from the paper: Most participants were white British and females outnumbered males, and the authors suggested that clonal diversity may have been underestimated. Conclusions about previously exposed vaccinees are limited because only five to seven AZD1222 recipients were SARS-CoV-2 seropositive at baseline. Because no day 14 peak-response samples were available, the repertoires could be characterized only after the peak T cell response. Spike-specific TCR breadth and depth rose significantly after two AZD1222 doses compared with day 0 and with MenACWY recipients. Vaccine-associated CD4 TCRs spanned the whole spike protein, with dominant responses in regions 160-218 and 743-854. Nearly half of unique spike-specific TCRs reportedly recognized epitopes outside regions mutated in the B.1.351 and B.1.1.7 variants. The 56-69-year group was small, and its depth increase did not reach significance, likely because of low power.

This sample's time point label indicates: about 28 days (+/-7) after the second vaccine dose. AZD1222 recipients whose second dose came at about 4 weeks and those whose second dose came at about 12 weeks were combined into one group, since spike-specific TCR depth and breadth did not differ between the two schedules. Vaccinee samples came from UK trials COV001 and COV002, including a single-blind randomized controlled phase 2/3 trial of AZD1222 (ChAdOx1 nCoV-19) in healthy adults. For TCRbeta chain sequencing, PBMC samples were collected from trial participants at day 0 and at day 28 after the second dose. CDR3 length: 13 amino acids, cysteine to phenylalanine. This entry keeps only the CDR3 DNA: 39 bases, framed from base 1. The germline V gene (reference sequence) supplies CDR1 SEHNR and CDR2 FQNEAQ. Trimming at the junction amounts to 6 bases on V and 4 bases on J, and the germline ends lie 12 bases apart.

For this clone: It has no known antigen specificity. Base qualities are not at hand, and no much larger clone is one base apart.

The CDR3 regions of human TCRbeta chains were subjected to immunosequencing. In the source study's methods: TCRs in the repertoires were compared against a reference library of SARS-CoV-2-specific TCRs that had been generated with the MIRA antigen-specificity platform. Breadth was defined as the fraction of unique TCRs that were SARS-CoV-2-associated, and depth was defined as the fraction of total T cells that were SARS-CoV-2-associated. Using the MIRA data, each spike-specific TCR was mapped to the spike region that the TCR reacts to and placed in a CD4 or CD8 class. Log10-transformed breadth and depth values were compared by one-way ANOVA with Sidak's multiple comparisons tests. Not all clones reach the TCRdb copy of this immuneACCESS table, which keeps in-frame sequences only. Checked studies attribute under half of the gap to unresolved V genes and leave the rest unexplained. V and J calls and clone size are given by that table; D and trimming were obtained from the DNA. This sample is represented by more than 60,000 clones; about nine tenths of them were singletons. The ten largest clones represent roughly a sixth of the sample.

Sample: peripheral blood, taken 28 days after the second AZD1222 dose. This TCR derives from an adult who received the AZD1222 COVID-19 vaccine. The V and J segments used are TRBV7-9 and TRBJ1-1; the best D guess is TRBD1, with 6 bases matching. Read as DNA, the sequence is TGTGCCAGCAGACAGGGACGGGGCACTGAAGCTTTCTTT. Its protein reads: CASRQGRGTEAFF.